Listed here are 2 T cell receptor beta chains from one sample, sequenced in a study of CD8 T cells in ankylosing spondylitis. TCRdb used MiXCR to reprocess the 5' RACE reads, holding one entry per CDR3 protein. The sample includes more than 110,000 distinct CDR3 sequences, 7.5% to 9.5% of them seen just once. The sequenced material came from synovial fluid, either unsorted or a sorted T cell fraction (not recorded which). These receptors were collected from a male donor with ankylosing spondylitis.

The CDR3 protein is CASSLDSGVGKLFF. The CDR3 DNA sequence: TGTGCCAGCAGCTTAGACAGTGGAGTTGGAAAACTGTTTTTT. The rearrangement uses TRBV7-6 and TRBJ1-4; no reliable D call. Germline CDR1 is SGHVS and CDR2 is FNYEAQ. The V end lost 1 base, the J end lost 10 bases, and 13 bases lay between the germline ends. There are 14 residues in the CDR3.

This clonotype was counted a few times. The CDR3 nucleotides read TGTGCCAGCAGTCTTGAGTTGGACTTGGGAACTGAAGCTTTCTTT. Its protein product is CASSLELDLGTEAFF. The genes are TRBV28 and TRBJ1-1; D gene unclear. V shed 5 bases and J shed 5 bases, with 18 bases lying between them. In germline, CDR1 is MDHEN, CDR2 SYDVKM. The CDR3 is made up of 15 amino acids.